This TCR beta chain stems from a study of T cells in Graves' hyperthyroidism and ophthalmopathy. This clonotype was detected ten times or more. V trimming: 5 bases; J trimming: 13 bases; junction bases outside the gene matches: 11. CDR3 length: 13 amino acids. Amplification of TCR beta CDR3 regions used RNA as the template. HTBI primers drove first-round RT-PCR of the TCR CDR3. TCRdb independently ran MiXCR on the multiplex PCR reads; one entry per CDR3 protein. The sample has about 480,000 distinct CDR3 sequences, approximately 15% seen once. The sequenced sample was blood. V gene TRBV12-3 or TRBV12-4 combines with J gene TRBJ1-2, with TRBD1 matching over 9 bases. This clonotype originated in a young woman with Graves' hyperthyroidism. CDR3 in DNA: TGTGCCAGCAGTCCTTCCTTAGGGACAGGGATCACCTTC. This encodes CASSPSLGTGITF.